This TCR beta chain emerged from a study of post-analysis software for immune sequencing data. In the study overall: Progressive-relapsing, secondary progressive and relapsing-remitting multiple sclerosis were among the disease courses included.

Presence of unique molecular identifiers characterized the TCR beta cDNA libraries. Out of about 0.95 to 10 million T cells, about 520,000 cDNA molecules were generated. MiXCR was run by TCRdb on the PCR reads, yielding one entry per CDR3 protein. The sample holds approximately 770,000 distinct CDR3 sequences, roughly 50% seen once. Findings and caveats of the study: F measure grouped same-batch samples tightly together. Patients carried 5 or 6 TRBV segments more frequently than controls did, and TRBV5-6, TRBV5-1 and TRBV20-1 were among them. Those with multiple sclerosis, the patient group, showed significantly lower normalized Chao1 diversity than controls.

A single count supports this clonotype. Its antigen is currently unknown. The germline gives CDR1 LNHNV, CDR2 YYDKDF (reference sequence). The CDR3 loop spans 16 amino acids. Trimming stripped 1 base from V and 0 bases from J, with 10 bases between. The chain joins TRBV15 to TRBJ1-3; no reliable D call. The source material was blood. The sequence was collected from a girl between 10 and 17 years old with multiple sclerosis. The CDR3 DNA sequence: TGTGCCACCAGCAGAGCAGCGGGAAGCTCTGGAAACACCATATATTTT. Translated, it gives CATSRAAGSSGNTIYF.